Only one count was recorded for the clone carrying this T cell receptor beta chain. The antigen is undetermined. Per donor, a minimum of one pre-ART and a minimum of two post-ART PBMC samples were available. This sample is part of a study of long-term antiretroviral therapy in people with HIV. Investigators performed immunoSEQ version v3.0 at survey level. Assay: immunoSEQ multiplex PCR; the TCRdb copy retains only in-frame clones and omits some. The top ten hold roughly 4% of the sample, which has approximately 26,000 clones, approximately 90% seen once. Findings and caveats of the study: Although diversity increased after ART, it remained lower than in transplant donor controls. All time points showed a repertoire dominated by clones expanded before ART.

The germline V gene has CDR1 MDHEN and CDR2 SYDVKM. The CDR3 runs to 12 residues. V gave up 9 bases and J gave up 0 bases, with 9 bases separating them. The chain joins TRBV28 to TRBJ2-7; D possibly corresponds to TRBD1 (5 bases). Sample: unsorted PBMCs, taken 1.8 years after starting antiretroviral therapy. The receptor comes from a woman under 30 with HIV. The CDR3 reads CASGHASYEQYF. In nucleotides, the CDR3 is TGTGCCAGTGGACACGCCTCCTACGAGCAGTACTTC.